This T cell receptor (beta chain) was captured by sequencing in a study of regulatory T cells in long-lasting Graves disease (dated by TCRdb to the early 2020s). A note on the overall study: Patients with newly diagnosed Graves' disease had been on antithyroid drugs for under 3 months. Patients with persistent Graves' disease were compared with patients with newly diagnosed Graves' disease using TCR sequencing and RNA sequencing of peripheral blood. The study took place in China and was registered as a clinical trial. TCR sequencing covered some 13 persistent and about 20 newly diagnosed Graves' disease patients, 33 samples in total. General study outcomes and caveats: Persistent Graves' disease patients showed lower TCR Shannon entropy and fewer highly expanded clones than newly diagnosed patients, suggesting clonal expansion. As a limitation, the authors acknowledged that the small sample size may reduce accuracy. Only peripheral blood was studied, because thyroid tissue, the primary lesion, was inaccessible. Persistent disease showed preferential use of TRBV28, TRBJ1-2 and TRBJ2-5, whereas newly diagnosed disease favored TRBV20-1 and TRBJ2-1. Sequencing and analysis were limited to the TCR beta chain. More public clonotypes were shared among persistent patients (under 3,000) than among newly diagnosed patients (roughly 1,000).

The protocol used for the library was multiplex PCR. The sequencer listed for this sample is Illumina HiSeq 4000. TCR beta libraries were built with iRepertoire HTBI primers and Arm-PCR amplification of CDR3 regions. PCR products were gel purified before sequencing. On the study's bioinformatics: Gene usage analysis of CDR3 amino acid clonotypes relied on the 60 or so TRBV and 14 TRBJ segments identified across samples. Filtered high-quality paired reads were merged into contigs using COPE and FqMerger. Contigs were aligned with BLAST to IMGT TRBV, TRBD and TRBJ reference genes, and CDR3 was defined per IMGT. Clonotypes above 0.1% frequency were classified as highly expanded clones. Repertoire diversity was measured by Shannon entropy, and V-J evenness by the Gini coefficient. A clonotype was considered public if more than one individual shared it. TCRdb trimmed the raw reads at Q25, called clones with MiXCR and kept productive beta chains. Here each entry gathers all rows of one CDR3 protein and keeps the most common genes and DNA. For this entry, the V and J calls and clone size follow TCRdb and not the study's own pipeline. A total of around 250,000 distinct CDR3 sequences appear in this sample, 20% of them only once. Approximately 14% of the sample goes to the ten largest clones.

This clonotype was seen ten or more times. Its specific antigen is unknown. The sample holds no much larger clone one base away, and base qualities are not on file. Per the publication, the time point label means: newly diagnosed GD, antithyroid drugs for less than 3 months. For both TCR sequencing and RNA sequencing, RNA was extracted from PBMCs in TRIzol. The diagnosis of Graves' disease was made according to American Thyroid Association guidelines. Recruitment of patients was carried out at an endocrinology department in Xi'an, China. Each patient gave about 10 milliliters of peripheral blood, collected in an EDTA anticoagulant tube. Ficoll Paque Plus density gradient separation was used to isolate PBMCs, and no additional T cell sorting was done. An Agilent 2100 Bioanalyzer and agarose gel were used to check RNA quality, and a NanoDrop 2000 was used to measure RNA concentration. The CDR3 covers 15 residues, taking in both the cysteine and the phenylalanine. Left in the record is the CDR3 DNA by itself, 45 bases read in frame from the first base. Per the germline V gene, MDHEN is the CDR1 and SYDVKM is the CDR2. V and J are truncated by 4 bases and 2 bases respectively, leaving an intervening sequence of 15 bases.

Here the chain combines TRBV28 and TRBJ2-7; matching of 6 bases hints at TRBD1 as the D gene. The sequence was obtained from a female donor with Graves disease. Sequences were derived from peripheral blood mononuclear cells (PBMCs), sampled at new diagnosis, from a patient treated with antithyroid drugs. The sequence in DNA is TGTGCCAGCAGTTCCCAACGGGACAACCCCTACGAGCAGTACTTC. Its amino acids are CASSSQRDNPYEQYF.